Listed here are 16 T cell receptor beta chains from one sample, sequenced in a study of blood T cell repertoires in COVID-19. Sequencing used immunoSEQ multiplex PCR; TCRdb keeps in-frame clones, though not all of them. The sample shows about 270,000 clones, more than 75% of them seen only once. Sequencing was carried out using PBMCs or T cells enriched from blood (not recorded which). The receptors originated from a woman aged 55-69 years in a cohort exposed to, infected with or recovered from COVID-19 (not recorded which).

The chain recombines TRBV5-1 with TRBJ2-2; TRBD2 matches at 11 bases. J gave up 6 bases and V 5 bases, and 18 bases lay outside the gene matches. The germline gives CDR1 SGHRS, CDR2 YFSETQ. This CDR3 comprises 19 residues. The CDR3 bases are TGCGCCAGCAGTGGAGGGACTAGCGGTAGTGAAGGGGGATCCGGGGAGCTGTTTTTT. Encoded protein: CASSGGTSGSEGGSGELFF.

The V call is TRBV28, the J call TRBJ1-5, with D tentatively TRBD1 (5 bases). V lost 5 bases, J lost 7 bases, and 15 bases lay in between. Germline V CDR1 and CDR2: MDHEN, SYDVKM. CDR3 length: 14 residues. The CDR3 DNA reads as TGTGCCAGCAGTATCCAGGGTTCTTTACAGCCCCAGCATTTT. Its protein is CASSIQGSLQPQHF.

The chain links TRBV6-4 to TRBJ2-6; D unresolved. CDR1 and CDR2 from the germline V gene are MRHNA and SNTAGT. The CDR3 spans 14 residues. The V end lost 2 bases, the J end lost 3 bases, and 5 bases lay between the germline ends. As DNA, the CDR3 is TGTGCCAGCAGTGACATTATTGGGGCCAACGTCCTGACTTTC. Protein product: CASSDIIGANVLTF.

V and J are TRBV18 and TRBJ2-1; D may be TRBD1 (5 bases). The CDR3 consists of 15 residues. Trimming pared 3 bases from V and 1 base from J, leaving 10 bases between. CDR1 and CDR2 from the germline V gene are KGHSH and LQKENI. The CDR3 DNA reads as TGTGCCAGCTCACCTTCCAGGGATTCCTACAATGAGCAGTTCTTC. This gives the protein CASSPSRDSYNEQFF.

In nucleotides, the CDR3 is TGTGCCAGCAGTTACCAAGCGGGAGGGCCAGATACGCAGTATTTT. It codes for CASSYQAGGPDTQYF. The rearrangement links TRBV6-5 to TRBJ2-3, with 10 bases lining up with TRBD2. J lost 4 bases, V lost 2 bases, and 3 bases had no gene match. This CDR3 is built from 15 residues. Germline-derived CDR1 and CDR2 are MNHEY and SVGAGI.

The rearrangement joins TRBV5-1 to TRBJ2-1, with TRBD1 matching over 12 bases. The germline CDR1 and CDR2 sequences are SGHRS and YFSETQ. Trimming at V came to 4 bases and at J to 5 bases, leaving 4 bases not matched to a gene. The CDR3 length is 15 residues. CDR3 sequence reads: CASSTGTGGNNEQFF. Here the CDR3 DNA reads TGCGCCAGCAGCACCGGGACAGGGGGCAACAATGAGCAGTTCTTC.

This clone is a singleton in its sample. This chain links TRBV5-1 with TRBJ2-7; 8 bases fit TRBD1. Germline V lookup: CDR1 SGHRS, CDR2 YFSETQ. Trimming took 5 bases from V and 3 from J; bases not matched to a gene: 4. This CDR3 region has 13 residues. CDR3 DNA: TGCGCCAGCAGACCTACAGGGGGCTACGAGCAGTACTTC. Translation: CASRPTGGYEQYF.

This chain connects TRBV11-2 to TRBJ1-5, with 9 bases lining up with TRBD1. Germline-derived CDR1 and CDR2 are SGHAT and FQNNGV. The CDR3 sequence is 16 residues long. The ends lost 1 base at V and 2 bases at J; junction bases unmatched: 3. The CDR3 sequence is CASSLVQGAGNQPQHF. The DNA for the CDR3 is TGTGCCAGCAGCTTAGTACAGGGGGCTGGCAATCAGCCCCAGCATTTT.

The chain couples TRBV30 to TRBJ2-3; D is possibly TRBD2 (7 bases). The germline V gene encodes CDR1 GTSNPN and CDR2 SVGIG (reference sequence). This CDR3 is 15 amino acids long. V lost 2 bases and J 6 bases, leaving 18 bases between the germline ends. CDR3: CAWSQGGGSQDTQYF. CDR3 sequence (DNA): TGTGCCTGGAGTCAAGGGGGAGGGTCTCAGGATACGCAGTATTTT.

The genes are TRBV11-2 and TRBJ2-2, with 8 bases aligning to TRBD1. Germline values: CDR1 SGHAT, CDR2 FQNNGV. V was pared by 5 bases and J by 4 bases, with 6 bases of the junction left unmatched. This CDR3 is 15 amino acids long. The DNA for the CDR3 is TGTGCCAGCAGCCTCCAGGGGGCGCGCACCGGGGAGCTGTTTTTT. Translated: CASSLQGARTGELFF.

CDR3 sequence reads: CASSERASGADTQYF. DNA for the CDR3: TGTGCCAGCAGTGAAAGGGCTAGCGGGGCAGATACGCAGTATTTT. J is TRBJ2-3 and V is TRBV25-1; 9 nucleotides line up with TRBD2. The CDR3 sequence is 15 residues long. The V and J ends lost 2 bases and 4 bases, in that order; junction bases with no gene match: 4. Germline V lookup: CDR1 MGHDK, CDR2 SYGVNS.

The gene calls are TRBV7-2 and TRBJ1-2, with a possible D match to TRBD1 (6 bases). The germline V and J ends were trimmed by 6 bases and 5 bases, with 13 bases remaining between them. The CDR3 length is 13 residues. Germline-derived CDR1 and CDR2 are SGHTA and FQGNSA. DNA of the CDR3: TGTGCCAGCAGTTCGGACAGACAGTATGGCTACACCTTC. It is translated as CASSSDRQYGYTF.

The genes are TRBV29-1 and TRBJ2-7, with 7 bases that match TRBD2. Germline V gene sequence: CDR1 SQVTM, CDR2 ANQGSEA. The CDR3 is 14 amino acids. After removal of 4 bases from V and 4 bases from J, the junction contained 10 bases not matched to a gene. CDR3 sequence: CSVGPLGGSYEQYF. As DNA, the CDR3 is TGCAGCGTTGGGCCCCTGGGCGGGAGTTACGAGCAGTACTTC.

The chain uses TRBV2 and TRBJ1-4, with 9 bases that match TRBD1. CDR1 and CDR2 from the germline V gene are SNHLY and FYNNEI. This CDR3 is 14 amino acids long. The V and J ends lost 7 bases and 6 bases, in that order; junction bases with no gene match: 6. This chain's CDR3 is CASNHWTGDEKLFF. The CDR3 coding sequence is TGTGCCAGCAATCATTGGACAGGGGATGAAAAACTGTTTTTT.

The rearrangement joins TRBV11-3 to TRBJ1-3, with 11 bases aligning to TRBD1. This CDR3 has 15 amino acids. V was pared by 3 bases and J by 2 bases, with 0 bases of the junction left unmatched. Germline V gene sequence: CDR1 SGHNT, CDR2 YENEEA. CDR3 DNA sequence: TGTGCCAGCAGCTTGGGACAGGGGGCTGGAAACACCATATATTTT. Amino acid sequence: CASSLGQGAGNTIYF.

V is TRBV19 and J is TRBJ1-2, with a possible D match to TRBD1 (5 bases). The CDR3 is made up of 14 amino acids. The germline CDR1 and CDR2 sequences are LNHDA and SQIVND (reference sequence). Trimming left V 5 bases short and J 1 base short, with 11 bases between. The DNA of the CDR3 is TGTGCCAGTAGTCCGTACCAGGGTAACTATGGCTACACCTTC. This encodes CASSPYQGNYGYTF.